Sequencing of this T cell receptor (beta chain) was carried out in a study of PD-L1 blockade in urothelial cancer. At the level of the study: About 90% of the roughly 29 patients were men with bladder-origin urothelial cancer. Overall study findings and caveats: In blood sampled pretreatment, TCR clonality below the median predicted better survival.

This clone appeared once. Its antigen is unknown. The time point: pretreatment peripheral blood. CDR3 length: 19 residues. Trimming took 0 bases from V and 2 from J; bases not matched to a gene: 15. The method was immunoSEQ multiplex PCR; TCRdb's version includes in-frame clones alone and lacks a portion of them. The sample holds just under 40,000 clones, approximately 89% seen once. J is TRBJ1-1 and V is TRBV23-1; 7 positions match TRBD1. TRBV23-1 is an ORF; its function is uncertain. This sequence originates from a woman in her sixties with urothelial cancer. This material consisted of PBMCs, taken around atezolizumab (anti-PD-L1) treatment. The CDR3 DNA is TGCGCCAGCAGTCAATCTCGTCATGACAGGGCGAATAATAACACTGAAGCTTTCTTT. Translating it yields CASSQSRHDRANNNTEAFF.